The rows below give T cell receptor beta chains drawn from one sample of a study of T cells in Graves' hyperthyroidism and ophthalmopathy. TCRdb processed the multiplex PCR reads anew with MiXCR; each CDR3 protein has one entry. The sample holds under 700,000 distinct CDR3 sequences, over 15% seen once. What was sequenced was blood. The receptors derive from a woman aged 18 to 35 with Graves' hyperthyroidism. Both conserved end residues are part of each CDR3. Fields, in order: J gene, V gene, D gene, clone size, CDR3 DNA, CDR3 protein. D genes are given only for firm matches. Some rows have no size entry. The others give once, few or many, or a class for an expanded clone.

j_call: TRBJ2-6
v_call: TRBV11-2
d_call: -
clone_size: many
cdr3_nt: TGTGCCAGCAGCTTTGTGCCCGCTGTAGGGGCCAACGTCCTGACTTTC
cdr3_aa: CASSFVPAVGANVLTF

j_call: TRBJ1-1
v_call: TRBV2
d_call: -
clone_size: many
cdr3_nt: TGTGCCAGCATGGGGCAGGGGCTGGTGGACACTGAAGCTTTCTTT
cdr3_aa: CASMGQGLVDTEAFF

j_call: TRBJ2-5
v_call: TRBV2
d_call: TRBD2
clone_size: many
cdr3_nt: TGTGCCAGCGGAGGGGAGGCGGGGGGAATCGAGACCCAGTACTTC
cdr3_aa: CASGGEAGGIETQYF

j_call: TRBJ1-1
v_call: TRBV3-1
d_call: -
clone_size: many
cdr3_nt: TGTGCCAGCAGCCAAGATACGGGGGGTGGCACTGAAGCTTTCTTT
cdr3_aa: CASSQDTGGGTEAFF

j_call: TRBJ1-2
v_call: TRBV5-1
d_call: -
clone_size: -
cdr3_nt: TGCGCCAGCAGCCATGGGGCAGCTGGCTATGGCTACACCTTC
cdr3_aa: CASSHGAAGYGYTF

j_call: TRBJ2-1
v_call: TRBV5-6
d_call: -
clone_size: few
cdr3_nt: TGTGCCAGCAGCTTGGAGAGGCACTCTGGGTTCAATGAGCAGTTCTTC
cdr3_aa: CASSLERHSGFNEQFF

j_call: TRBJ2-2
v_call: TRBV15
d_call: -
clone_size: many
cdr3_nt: TGTGCCACCAGCAGAGATCTAGGGGACACCGGGGAGCTGTTTTTT
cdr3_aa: CATSRDLGDTGELFF

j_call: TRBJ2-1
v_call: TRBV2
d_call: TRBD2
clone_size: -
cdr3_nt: TGTGCCAGCAGCAAAGATAGCGGGAGTTCGAGTGAGCAGTTCTTC
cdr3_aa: CASSKDSGSSSEQFF

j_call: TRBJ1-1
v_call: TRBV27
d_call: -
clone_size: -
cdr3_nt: TGTGCCAGCAGACTGCTCAGCGTGACACCCCCCTTTGCGTTGAACACTGAAGCTTTCTTT
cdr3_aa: CASRLLSVTPPFALNTEAFF

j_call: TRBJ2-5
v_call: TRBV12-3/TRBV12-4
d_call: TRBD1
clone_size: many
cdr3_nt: TGTGCCAGCAGGGGGGACAGGGGAGGGGAGACCCAGTACTTC
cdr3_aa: CASRGDRGGETQYF

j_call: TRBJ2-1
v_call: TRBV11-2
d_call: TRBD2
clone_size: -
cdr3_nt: TGTGCCAGCAGCTTCTCTTCCGGGACTACTATAAGCTATGAGCAGTTCTTC
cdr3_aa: CASSFSSGTTISYEQFF

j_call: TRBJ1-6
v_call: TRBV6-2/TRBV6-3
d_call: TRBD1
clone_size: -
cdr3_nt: TGTGCCAGCAGTGGGACAGTGAAGAATTCACCCCTCCACTTT
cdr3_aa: CASSGTVKNSPLHF

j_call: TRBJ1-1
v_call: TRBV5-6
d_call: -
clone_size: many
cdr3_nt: TGTGCCAGCAGCTTGGCCCCGGGGATGAACACTGAAGCTTTCTTT
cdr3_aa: CASSLAPGMNTEAFF

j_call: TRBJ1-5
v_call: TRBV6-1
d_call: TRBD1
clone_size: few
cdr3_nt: TGTGCCAGCAGCCCCTCCGTGGCAACGACAGGGGGCTTGTGGAATAGCAATCAGCCCCAGCATTTT
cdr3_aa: CASSPSVATTGGLWNSNQPQHF